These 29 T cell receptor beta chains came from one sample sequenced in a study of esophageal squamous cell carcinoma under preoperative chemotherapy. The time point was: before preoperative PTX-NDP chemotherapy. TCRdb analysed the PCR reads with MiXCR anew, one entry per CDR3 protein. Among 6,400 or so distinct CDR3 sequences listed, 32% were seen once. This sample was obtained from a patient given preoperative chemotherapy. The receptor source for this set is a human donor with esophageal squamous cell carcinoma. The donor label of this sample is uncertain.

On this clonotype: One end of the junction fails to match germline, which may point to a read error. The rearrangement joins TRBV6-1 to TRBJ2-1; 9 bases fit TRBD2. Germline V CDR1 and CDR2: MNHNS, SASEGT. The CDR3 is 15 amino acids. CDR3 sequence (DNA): TGTGCCAGCGGTAAGAGCGGGAGGTCCTACAATGAGGAGTTCTTC. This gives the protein CASGKSGRSYNEEFF.

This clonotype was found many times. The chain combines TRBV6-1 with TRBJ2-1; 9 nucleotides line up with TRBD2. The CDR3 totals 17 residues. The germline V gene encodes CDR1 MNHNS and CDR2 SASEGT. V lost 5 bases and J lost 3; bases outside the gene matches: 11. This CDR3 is CASSKGLAARVYNEQFF. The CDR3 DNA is TGTGCCAGCAGTAAGGGACTAGCTGCGAGGGTCTACAATGAGCAGTTCTTC.

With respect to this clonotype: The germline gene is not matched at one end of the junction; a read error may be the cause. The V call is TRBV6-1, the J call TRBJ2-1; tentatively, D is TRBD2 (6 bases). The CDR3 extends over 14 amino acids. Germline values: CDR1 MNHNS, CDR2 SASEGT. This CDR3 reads CASSEAGDLYEEDF. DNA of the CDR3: TGTGCGAGCAGTGAAGCCGGGGACTTGTACGAGGAGGACTTC.

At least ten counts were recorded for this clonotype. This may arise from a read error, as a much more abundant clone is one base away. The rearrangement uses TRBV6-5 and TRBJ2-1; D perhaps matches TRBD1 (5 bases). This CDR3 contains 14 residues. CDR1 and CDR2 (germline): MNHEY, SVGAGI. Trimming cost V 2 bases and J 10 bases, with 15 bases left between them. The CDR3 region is CASSYRGYSYEQFF. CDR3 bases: TGTGCCAGCAGTTACAGGGGATACTCCTACGAGCAGTTCTTC.

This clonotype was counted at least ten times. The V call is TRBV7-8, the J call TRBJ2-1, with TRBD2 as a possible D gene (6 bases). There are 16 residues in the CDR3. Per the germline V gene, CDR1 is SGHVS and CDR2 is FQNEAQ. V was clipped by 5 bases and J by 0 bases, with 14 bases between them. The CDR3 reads CASSAGTLSSYNEQFF. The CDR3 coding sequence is TGTGCCAGCAGCGCCGGGACTTTGAGCTCCTACAATGAGCAGTTCTTC.

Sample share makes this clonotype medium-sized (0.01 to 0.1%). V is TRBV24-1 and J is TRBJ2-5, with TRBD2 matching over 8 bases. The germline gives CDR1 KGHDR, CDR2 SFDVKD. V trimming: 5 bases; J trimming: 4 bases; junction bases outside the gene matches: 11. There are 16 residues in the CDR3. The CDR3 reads CATSAPGLAGIETQYF. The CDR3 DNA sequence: TGTGCCACCAGTGCCCCAGGCCTAGCGGGTATAGAGACCCAGTACTTC.

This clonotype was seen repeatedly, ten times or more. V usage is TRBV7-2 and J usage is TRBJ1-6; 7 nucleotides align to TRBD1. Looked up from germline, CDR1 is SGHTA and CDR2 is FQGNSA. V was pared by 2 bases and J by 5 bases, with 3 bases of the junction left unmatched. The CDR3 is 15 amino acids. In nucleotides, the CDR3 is TGTGCCAGCAGCTTAAACGGACAGGATAATTCACCCCTCCACTTT. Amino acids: CASSLNGQDNSPLHF.

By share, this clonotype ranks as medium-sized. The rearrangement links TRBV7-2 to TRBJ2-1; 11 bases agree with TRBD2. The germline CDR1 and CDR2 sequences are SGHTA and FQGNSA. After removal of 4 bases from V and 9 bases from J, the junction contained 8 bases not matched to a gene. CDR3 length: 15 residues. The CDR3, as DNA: TGTGCCAGCAGCTCCAGGAGGACTAGCGGGCTTGAGCAGTTCTTC. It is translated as CASSSRRTSGLEQFF.

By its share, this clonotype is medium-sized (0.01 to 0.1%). CDR3 residues: CASRGDSDNEQFF. The DNA of the CDR3 is TGTGCCAGCAGGGGGGATAGTGACAATGAGCAGTTCTTC. The chain combines TRBV12-3 or TRBV12-4 with TRBJ2-1, with D perhaps matching TRBD1 or TRBD2 (5 bases each). CDR3 length: 13 amino acids. V lost 6 bases to trimming and J lost 5 bases, with 11 bases between them.

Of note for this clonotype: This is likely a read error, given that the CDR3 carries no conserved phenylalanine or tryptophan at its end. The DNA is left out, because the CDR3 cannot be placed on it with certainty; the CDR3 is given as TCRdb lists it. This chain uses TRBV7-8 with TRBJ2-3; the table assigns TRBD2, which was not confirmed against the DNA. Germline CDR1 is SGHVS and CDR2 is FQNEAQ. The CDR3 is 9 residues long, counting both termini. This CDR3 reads CASSLVGTS.

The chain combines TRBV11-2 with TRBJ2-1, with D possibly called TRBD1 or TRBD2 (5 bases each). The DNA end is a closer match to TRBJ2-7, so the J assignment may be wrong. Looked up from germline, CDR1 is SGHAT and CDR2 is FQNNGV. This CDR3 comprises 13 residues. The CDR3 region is CASSLSRGNEQYF. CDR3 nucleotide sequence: TGTGCCAGCAGCTTAAGCCGGGGCAATGAGCAGTACTTC.

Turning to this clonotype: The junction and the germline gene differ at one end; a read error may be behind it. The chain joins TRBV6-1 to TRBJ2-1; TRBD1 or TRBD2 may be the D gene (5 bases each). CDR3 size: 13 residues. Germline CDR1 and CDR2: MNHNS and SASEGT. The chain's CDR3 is CASREFGTYEQSF. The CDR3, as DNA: TGTGCCAGCAGGGAGTTCGGGACCTACGAGCAGTCCTTC.

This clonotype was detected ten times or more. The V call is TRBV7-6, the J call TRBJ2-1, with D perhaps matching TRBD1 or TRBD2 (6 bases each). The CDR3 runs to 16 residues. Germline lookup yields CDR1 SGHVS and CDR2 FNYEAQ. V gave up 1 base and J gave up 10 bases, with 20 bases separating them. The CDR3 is CASSLGVKGGNYEQFF. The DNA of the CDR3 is TGTGCCAGCAGCTTAGGGGTTAAGGGGGGAAACTACGAGCAGTTCTTC. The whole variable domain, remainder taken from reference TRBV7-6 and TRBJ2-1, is GAGVSQSPRYKVTKRGQDVALRCDPISGHVSLYWYRQALGQGPEFLTYFNYEAQQDKSGLPNDRFSAERPEGSISTLTIQRTEQRDSAMYRCASSLGVKGGNYEQFFGPGTRLTVL.

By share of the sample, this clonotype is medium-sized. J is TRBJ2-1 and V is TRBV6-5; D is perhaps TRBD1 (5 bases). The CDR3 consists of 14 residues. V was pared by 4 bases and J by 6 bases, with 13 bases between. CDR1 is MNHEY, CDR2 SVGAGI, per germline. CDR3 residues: CASSSWTLANEQFF. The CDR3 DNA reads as TGTGCCAGCAGTTCCTGGACACTGGCCAATGAGCAGTTCTTC.

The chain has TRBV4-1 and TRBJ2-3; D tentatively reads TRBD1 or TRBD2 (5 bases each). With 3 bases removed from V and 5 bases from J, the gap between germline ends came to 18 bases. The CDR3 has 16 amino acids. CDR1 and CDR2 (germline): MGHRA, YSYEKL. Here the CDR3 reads CASSQDGTLGGDTQYF. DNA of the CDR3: TGCGCCAGCAGCCAGGACGGGACCCTAGGAGGAGATACGCAGTATTTT.

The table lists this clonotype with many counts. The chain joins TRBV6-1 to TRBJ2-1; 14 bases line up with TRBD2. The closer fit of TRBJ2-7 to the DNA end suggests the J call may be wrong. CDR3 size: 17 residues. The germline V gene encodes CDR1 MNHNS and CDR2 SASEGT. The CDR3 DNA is TGTGCCAGCAGGCCTAACCCGGGACTAGCGGGAGTCCACGAGCAGTACTTC. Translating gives CASRPNPGLAGVHEQYF.

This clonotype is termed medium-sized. CDR3 residues: CASSLTAGTVNEQFF. In DNA form, the CDR3 reads TGTGCCAGCAGCTTAACCGCAGGGACAGTTAATGAGCAGTTCTTC. The V gene is TRBV7-3, the J gene TRBJ2-1; 7 bases are a match to TRBD1. The CDR3 extends over 15 amino acids. J was trimmed by 7 bases and V by 0 bases; bases with no gene match: 6. Germline-derived CDR1 and CDR2 are SGHTA and FQGTGA.

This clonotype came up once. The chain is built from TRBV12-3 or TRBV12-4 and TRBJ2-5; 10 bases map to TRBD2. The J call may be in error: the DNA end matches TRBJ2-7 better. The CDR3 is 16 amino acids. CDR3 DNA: TGTGCCAGCAGTCCCCCCCGGACTAGCGGATACTACGAGCAGTACTTC. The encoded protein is CASSPPRTSGYYEQYF.

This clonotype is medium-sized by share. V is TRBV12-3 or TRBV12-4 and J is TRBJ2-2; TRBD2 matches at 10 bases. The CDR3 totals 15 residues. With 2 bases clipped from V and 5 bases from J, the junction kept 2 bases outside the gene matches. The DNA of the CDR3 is TGTGCCAGCAGTTTAAAGCGGGAGGGTACCGGGGAGCTGTTTTTT. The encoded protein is CASSLKREGTGELFF.

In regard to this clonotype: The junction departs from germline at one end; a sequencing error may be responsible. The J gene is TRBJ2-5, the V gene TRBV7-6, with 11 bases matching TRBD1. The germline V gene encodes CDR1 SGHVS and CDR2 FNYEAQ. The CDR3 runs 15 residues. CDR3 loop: CARSSGTGGPVEQYF. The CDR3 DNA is TGTGCCAGGAGCTCGGGGACAGGGGGTCCGGTGGAGCAGTACTTC.

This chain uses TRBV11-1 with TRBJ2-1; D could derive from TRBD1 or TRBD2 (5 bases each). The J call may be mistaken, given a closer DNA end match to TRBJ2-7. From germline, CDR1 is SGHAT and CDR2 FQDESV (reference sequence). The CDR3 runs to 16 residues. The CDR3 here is CASSWGPMDFYNEQYF. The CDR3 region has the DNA TGTGCCAGCAGCTGGGGACCTATGGACTTCTACAATGAGCAGTACTTC.

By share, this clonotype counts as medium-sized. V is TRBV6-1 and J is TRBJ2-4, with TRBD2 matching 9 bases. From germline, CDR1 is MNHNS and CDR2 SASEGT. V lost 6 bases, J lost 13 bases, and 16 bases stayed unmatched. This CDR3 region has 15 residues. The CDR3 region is CASRGVSGRMNEQYF. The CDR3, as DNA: TGTGCCAGCAGGGGGGTTAGCGGGAGAATGAATGAGCAGTACTTC.

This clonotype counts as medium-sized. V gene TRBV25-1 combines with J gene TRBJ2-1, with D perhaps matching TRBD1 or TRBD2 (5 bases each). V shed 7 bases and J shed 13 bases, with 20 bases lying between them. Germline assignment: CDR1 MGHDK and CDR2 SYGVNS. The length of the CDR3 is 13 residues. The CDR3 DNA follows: TGTGCCAGCATGGTCCCAGGGACGAACATTCAGTTCTTC. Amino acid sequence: CASMVPGTNIQFF. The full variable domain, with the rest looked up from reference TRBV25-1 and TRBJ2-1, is EADIYQTPRYLVIGTGKKITLECSQTMGHDKMYWYQQDPGMELHLIHYSYGVNSTEKGDLSSESTVSRIRTEHFPLTLESARPSHTSQYLCASMVPGTNIQFFGPGTRLTVL.

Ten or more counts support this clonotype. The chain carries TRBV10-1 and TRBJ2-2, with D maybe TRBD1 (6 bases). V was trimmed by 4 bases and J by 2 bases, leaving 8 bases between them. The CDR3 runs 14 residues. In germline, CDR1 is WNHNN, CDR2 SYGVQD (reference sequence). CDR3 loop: CASSAGQNTGELFF. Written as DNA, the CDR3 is TGCGCCAGCAGTGCGGGACAAAACACCGGGGAGCTGTTTTTT.

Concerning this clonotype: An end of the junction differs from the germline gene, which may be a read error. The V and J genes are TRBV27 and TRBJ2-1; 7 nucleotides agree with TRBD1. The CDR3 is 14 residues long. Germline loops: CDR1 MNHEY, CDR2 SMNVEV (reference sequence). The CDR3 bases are TGTGCCAGCACGCAGGGGGTGGCGTACAATGAGCAGGTCTTC. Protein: CASTQGVAYNEQVF.

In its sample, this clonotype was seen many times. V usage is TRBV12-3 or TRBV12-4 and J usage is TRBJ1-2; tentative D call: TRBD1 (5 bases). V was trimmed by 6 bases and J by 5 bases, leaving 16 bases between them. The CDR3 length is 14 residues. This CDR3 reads CASSPGGALYGYTF. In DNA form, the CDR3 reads TGTGCCAGCAGCCCCGGGGGAGCACTATATGGCTACACCTTC.

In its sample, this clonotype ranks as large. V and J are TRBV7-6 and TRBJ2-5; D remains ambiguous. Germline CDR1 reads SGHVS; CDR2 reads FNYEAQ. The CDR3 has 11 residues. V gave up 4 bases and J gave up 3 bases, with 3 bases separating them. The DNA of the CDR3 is TGTGCCAGCAGCTCGAAAGAGACCCAGTACTTC. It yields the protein CASSSKETQYF.

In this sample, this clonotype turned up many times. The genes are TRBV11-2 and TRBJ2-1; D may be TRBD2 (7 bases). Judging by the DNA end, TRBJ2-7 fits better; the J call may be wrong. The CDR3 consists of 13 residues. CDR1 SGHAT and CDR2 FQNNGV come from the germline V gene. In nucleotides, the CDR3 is TGTGCCAGCAGCTTAGATCGGGGGGACAAGCAGTACTTC. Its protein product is CASSLDRGDKQYF.

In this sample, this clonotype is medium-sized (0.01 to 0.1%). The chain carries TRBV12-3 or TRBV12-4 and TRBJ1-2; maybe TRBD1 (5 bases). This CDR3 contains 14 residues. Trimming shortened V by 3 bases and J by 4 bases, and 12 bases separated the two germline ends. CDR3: CASSLGPGSYGYTF. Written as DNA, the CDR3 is TGTGCCAGCAGTTTGGGCCCAGGGTCCTATGGCTACACCTTC.